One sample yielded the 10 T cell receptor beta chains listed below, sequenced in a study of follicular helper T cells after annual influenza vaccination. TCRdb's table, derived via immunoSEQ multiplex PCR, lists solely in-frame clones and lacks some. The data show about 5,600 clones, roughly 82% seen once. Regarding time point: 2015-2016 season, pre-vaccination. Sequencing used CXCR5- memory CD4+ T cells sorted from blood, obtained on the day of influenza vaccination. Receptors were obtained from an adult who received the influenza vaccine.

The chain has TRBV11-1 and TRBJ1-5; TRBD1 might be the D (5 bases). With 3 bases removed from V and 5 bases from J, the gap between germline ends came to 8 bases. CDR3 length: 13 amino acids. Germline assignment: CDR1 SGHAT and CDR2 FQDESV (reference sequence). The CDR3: CASSLTVDQPQHF. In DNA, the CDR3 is TGTGCCAGCAGCTTGACAGTGGATCAGCCCCAGCATTTT.

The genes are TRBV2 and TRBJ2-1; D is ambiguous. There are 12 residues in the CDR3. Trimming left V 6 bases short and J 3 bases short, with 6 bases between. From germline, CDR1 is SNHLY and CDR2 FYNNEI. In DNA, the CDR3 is TGTGCCAGCAGACCCGACTACAATGAGCAGTTCTTC. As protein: CASRPDYNEQFF.

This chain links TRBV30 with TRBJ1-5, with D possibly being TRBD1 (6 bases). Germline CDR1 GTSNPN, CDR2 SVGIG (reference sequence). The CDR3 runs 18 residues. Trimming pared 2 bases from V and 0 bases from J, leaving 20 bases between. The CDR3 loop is CAWSTGTPGFYSNQPQHF. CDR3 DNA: TGTGCCTGGAGTACCGGGACACCGGGATTTTATAGCAATCAGCCCCAGCATTTT.

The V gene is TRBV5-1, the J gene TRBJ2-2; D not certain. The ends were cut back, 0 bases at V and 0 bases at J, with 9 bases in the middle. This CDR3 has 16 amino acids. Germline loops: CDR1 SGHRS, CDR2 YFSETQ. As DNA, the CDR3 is TGCGCCAGCAGCTTGGCCACCAAGACGAACACCGGGGAGCTGTTTTTT. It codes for CASSLATKTNTGELFF.

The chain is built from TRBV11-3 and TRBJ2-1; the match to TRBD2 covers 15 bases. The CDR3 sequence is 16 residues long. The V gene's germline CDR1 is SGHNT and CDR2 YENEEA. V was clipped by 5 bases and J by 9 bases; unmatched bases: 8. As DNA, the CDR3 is TGTGCCAGCAGCACCGGACTAGCGGGAGGGCCGATTGAGCAGTTCTTC. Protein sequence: CASSTGLAGGPIEQFF.

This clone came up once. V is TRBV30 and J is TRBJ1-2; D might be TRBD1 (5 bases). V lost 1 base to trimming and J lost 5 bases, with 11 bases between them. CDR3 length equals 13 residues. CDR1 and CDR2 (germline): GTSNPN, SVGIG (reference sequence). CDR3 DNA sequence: TGTGCCTGGAGTGGGGGCACGAAGTATGGCTACACCTTC. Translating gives CAWSGGTKYGYTF.

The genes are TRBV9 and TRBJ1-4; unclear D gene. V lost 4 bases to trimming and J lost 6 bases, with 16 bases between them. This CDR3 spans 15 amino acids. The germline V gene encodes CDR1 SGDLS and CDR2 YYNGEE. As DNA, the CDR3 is TGTGCCAGCAGCTCCCCGGGGTATGTGGATGAAAAACTGTTTTTT. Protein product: CASSSPGYVDEKLFF.

CDR3 protein: CASSSTGQGRDGYTF. CDR3 nucleotides: TGTGCCAGCAGCAGCACGGGACAGGGAAGGGATGGCTACACCTTC. The chain uses TRBV7-8 and TRBJ1-2; TRBD1 matches 9 bases. The CDR3 consists of 15 residues. In germline, CDR1 is SGHVS, CDR2 FQNEAQ. V was clipped by 5 bases and J by 6 bases; unmatched bases: 10.

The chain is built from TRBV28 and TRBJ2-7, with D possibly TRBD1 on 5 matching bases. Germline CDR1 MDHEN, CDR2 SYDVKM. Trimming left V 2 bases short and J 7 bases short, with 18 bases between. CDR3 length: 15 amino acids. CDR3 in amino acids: CASSLGRGRVREQYF. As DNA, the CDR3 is TGTGCCAGCAGTTTAGGTAGGGGCCGGGTGAGGGAGCAGTACTTC.

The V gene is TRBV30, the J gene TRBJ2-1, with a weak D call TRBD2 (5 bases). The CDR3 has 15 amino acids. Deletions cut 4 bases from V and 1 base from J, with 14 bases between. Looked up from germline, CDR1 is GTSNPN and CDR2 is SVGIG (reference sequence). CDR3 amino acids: CAWMGNGVSYNEQFF. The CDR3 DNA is TGTGCCTGGATGGGGAACGGGGTTTCCTACAATGAGCAGTTCTTC. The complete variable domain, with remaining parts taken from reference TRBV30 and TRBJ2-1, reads SQTIHQWPATLVQPVGSPLSLECTVEGTSNPNLYWYRQAAGRGLQLLFYSVGIGQISSEVPQNLSASRPQDRQFILSSKKLLLSDSGFYLCAWMGNGVSYNEQFFGPGTRLTVL.